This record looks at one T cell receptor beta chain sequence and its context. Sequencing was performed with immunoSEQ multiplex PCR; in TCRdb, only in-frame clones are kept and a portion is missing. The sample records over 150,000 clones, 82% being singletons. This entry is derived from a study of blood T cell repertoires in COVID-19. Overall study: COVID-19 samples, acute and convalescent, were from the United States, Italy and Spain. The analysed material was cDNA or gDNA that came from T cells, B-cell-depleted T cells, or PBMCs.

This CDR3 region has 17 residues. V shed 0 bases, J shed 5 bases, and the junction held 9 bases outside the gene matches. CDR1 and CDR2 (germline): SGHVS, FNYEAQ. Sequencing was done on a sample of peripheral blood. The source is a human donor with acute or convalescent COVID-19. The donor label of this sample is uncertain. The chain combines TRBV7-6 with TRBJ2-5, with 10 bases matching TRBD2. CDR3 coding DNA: TGTGCCAGCAGCTTAGCGCTCGGTAGCGGGAGGTGGGAGACCCAGTACTTC. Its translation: CASSLALGSGRWETQYF. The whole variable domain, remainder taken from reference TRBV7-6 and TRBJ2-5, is GAGVSQSPRYKVTKRGQDVALRCDPISGHVSLYWYRQALGQGPEFLTYFNYEAQQDKSGLPNDRFSAERPEGSISTLTIQRTEQRDSAMYRCASSLALGSGRWETQYFGPGTRLLVL.